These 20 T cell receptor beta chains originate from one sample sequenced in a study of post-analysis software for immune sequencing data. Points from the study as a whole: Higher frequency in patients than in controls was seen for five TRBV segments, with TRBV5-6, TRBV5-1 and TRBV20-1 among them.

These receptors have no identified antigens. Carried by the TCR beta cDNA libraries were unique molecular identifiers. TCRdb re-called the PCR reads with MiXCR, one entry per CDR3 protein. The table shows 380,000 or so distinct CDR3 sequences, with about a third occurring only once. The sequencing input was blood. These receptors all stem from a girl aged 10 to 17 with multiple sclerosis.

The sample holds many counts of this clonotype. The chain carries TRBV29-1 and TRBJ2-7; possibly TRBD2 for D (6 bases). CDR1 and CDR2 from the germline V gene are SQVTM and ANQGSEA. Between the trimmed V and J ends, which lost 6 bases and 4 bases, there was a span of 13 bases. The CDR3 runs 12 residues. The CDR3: CSVAGGRYEQYF. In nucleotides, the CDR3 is TGCAGCGTCGCCGGGGGAAGGTACGAGCAGTACTTC.

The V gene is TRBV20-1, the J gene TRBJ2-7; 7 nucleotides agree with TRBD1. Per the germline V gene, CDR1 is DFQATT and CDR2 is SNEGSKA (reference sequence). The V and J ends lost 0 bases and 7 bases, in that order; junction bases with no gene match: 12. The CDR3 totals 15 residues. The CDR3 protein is CSARDAGQGDAEQYF. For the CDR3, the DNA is TGCAGTGCTAGAGACGCCGGGCAGGGGGACGCGGAGCAGTACTTC.

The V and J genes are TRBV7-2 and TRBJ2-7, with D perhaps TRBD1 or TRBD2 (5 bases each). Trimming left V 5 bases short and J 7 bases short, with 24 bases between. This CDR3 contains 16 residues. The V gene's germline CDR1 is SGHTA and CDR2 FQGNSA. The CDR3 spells CASSPEGNTMRMEQYF. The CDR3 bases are TGTGCCAGCAGCCCAGAGGGGAATACAATGCGAATGGAGCAGTACTTC. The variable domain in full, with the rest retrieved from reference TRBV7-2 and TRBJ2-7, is GAGVSQSPSNKVTEKGKDVELRCDPISGHTALYWYRQSLGQGLEFLIYFQGNSAPDKSGLPSDRFSAERTGGSVSTLTIQRTQQEDSAVYLCASSPEGNTMRMEQYFGPGTRLTVT.

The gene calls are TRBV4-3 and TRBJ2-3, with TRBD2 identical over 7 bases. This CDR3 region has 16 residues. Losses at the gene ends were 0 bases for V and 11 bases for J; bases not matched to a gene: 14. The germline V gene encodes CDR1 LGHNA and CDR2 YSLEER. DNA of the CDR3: TGCGCCAGCAGCCAAGATGGGGGGGGGAGTCTACGAGGGCAGTATTTT. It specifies CASSQDGGGSLRGQYF.

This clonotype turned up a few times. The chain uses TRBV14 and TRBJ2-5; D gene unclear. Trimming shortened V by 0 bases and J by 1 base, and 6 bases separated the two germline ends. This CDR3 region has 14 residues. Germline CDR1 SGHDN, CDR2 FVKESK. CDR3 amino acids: CASSQDLIQETQYF. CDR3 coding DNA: TGTGCCAGCAGCCAAGATTTAATCCAAGAGACCCAGTACTTC.

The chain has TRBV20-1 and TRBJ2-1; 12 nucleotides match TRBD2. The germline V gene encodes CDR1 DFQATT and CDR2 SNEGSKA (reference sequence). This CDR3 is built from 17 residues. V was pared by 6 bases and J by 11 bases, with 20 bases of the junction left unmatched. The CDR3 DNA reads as TGCAGTGCCCTGAAGCCCACTAGCGGGGGGCCACTTATCAAGCAGTTCTTC. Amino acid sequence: CSALKPTSGGPLIKQFF.

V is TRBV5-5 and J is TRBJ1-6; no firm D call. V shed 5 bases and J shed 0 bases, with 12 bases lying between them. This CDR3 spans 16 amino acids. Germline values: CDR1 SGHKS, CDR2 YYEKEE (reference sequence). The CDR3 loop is CASSPGPSSYNSPLHF. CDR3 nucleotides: TGTGCCAGCAGTCCCGGACCTAGCTCCTATAATTCACCCCTCCACTTT.

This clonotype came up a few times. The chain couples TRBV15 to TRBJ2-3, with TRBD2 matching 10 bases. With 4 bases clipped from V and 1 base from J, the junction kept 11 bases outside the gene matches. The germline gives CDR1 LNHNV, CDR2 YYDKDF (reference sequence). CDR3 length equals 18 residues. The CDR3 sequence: CATSIGTSEVSGTDTQYF. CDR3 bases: TGTGCCACCAGCATTGGGACTAGCGAGGTCTCCGGCACAGATACGCAGTATTTT.

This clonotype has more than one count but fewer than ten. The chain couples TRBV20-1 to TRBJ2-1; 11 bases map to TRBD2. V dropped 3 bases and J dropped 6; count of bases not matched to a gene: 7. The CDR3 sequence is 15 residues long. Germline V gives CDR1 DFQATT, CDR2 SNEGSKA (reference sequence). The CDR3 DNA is TGCAGTGCTAGTAGAGGTAGCGGGGGGGCCAATGAGCAGTTCTTC. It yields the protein CSASRGSGGANEQFF.

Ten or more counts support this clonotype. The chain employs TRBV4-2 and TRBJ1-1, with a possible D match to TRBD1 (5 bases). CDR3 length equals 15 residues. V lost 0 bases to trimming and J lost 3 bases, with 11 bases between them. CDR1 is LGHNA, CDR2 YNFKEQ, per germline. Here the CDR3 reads CASSQDLSRDTEAFF. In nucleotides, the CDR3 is TGTGCCAGCAGCCAAGATCTCAGCAGGGACACTGAAGCTTTCTTT.

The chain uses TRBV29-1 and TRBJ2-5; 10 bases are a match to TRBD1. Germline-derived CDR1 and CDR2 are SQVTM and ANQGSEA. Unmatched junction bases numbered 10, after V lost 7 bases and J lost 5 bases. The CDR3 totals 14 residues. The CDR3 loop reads CSGLPGQGSETQYF. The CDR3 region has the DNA TGCAGCGGACTCCCGGGACAGGGGTCGGAGACCCAGTACTTC. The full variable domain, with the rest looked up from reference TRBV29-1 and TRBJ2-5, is SAVISQKPSRDICQRGTSLTIQCQVDSQVTMMFWYRQQPGQSLTLIATANQGSEATYESGFVIDKFPISRPNLTFSTLTVSNMSPEDSSIYLCSGLPGQGSETQYFGPGTRLLVL.

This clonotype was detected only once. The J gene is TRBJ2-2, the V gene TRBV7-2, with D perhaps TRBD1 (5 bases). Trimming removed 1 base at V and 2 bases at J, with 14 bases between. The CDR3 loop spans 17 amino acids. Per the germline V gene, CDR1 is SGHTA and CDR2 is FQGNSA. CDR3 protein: CASSLDGAGLNTGELFF. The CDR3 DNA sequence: TGTGCCAGCAGCTTAGATGGGGCAGGGTTAAACACCGGGGAGCTGTTTTTT.

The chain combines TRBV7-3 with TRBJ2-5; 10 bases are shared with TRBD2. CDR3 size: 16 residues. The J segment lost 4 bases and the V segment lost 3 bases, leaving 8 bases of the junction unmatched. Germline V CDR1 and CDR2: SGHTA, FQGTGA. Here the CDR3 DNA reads TGTGCCAGCAGCTTGAATTCGGCTAGCGGGAGAGAGACCCAGTACTTC. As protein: CASSLNSASGRETQYF.

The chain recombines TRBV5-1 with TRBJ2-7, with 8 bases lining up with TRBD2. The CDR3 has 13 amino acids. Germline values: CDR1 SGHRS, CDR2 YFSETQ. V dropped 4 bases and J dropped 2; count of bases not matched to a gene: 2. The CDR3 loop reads CASSEGLAYEQYF. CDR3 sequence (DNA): TGCGCCAGCAGCGAGGGACTAGCCTACGAGCAGTACTTC.

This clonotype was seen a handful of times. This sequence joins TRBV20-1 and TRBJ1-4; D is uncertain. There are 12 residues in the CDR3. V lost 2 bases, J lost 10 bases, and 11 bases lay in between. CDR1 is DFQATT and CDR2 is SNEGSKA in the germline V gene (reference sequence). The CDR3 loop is CSARSREGKLFF. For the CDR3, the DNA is TGCAGTGCTAGATCCCGTGAAGGAAAACTGTTTTTT.

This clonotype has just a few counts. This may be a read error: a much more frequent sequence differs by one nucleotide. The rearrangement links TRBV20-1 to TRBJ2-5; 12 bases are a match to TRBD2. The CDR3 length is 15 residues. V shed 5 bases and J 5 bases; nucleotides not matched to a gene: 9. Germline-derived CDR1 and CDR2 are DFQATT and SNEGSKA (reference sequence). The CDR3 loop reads CSAGAPGLAGETQYF. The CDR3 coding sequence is TGCAGTGCTGGAGCCCCTGGACTAGCGGGGGAGACCCAGTACTTC.

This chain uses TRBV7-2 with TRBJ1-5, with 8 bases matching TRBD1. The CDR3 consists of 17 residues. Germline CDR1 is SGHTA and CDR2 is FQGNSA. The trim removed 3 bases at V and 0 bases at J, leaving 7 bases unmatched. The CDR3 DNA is TGTGCCAGCAGCTTGGGACAGGCCCGGGGTAGCAATCAGCCCCAGCATTTT. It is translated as CASSLGQARGSNQPQHF.

This CDR3 reads CASSRQGYNTEAFF. Here the CDR3 DNA reads TGTGCCAGCAGCAGACAGGGGTACAACACTGAAGCTTTCTTT. The J gene is TRBJ1-1, the V gene TRBV12-3 or TRBV12-4; 8 bases line up with TRBD1. Germline trimming cut 6 bases from V and 2 bases from J; bases unmatched to any gene: 5. The CDR3 totals 14 residues.

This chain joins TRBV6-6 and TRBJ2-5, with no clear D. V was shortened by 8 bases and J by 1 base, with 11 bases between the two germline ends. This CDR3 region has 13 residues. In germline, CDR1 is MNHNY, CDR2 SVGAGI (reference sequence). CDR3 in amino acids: CASRYGSQETQYF. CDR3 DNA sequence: TGTGCCAGCCGGTATGGGTCCCAAGAGACCCAGTACTTC.

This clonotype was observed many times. The CDR3 DNA reads as TGTGCCAGCAGTAGAGGTACAGGGAACTATGGCTACACCTTC. Amino acid sequence: CASSRGTGNYGYTF. V gene TRBV3-1 combines with J gene TRBJ1-2; D perhaps matches TRBD1 (6 bases). V was shortened by 6 bases and J by 2 bases, with 13 bases between the two germline ends. The CDR3 is 14 amino acids. In germline, CDR1 is LGHDT, CDR2 YNNKEL (reference sequence).